Below, one TCR beta chain is given with its context. The antigen is unknown. This sample was taken from a study of T cell responses to AZD1222 COVID-19 vaccine. Study observations and caveats: Clonal diversity was possibly underestimated, and white British individuals and females predominated among donors. Nearly half of unique spike-specific TCRs reportedly avoided B.1.351 and B.1.1.7 mutated regions. After the peak T cell response, and only then, were repertoires sampled.

TCRdb keeps only in-frame clones here, not all; method: immunoSEQ multiplex PCR. The data show tens of thousands of clones, 85% to 95% seen once. Material: peripheral blood, obtained 28 days after the second AZD1222 dose. The TCR was taken from an adult who received the AZD1222 COVID-19 vaccine.

The CDR3 sequence: CASALMSGQEKLFF. The CDR3 coding sequence is TGTGCCAGCGCGTTGATGTCGGGACAGGAAAAACTGTTTTTT. The V and J genes are TRBV6-5 and TRBJ1-4; 7 bases line up with TRBD1. The CDR3 is 14 residues long. CDR1 is MNHEY, CDR2 SVGAGI, per germline. V shed 8 bases, J shed 8 bases, and the junction held 11 bases outside the gene matches.